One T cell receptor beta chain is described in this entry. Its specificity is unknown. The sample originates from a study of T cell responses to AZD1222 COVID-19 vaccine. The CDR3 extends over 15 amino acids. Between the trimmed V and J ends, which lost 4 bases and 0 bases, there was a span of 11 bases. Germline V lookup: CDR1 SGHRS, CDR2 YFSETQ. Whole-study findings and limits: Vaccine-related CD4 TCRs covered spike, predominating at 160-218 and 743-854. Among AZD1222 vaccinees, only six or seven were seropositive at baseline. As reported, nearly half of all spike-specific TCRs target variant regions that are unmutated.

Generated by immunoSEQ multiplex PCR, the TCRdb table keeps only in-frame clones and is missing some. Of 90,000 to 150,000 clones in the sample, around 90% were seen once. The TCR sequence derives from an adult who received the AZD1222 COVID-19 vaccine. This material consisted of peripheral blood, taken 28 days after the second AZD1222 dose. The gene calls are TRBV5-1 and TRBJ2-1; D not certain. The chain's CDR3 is CASSPVRSSYNEQFF. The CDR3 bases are TGCGCCAGCAGCCCGGTAAGGTCCTCCTACAATGAGCAGTTCTTC. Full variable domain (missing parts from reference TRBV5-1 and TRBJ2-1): KAGVTQTPRYLIKTRGQQVTLSCSPISGHRSVSWYQQTPGQGLQFLFEYFSETQRNKGNFPGRFSGRQFSNSRSEMNVSTLELGDSALYLCASSPVRSSYNEQFFGPGTRLTVL.